This TCR beta chain was obtained from a study of blood T cell repertoires in COVID-19 (dated by TCRdb to the early 2020s). As for the study more broadly: Samples covering the acute and convalescent phases of COVID-19 were provided by collaborators in the United States, Italy and Spain. The material from the prospective study consisted of cDNA or gDNA derived from T cells, B-cell-depleted T cells, or PBMCs. The dataset comprised deeply sampled blood TCRbeta repertoires from subjects exposed to, actively infected with, or recovered from COVID-19. The repertoires were made available in a free public database intended to serve as a resource for research on the immune response to SARS-CoV-2. Samples were obtained from the ongoing ImmuneRACE study (first 160 participants) and from over a thousand subjects provided by 6 global collaborators. Nearly every sample came with metadata listing a de-identified subject ID, COVID-19 status, age in years and sex. Where available, HLA class I and class II types were obtained from metadata supplied by the sample provider rather than from assay-based typing. Overall results and qualifications from the work: The quantity of clinical and demographic metadata differed by source and by participant and was supplied without curation.

In regard to this clone: Its recognized antigen is unknown. No much larger clonotype is one base removed from it; base qualities were not supplied.

At one collaborating source in Seattle, patients were enrolled during active infection and were followed longitudinally through the course of disease. Collaborating institutions collected whole blood in K2EDTA tubes following their own protocols. For TCRbeta analysis, collaborators shipped samples as frozen whole blood, isolated PBMCs, or DNA extracted from either of those sample types. The CDR3 goes from the cysteine to the phenylalanine over 15 residues. Of all the DNA, just the CDR3 is kept, 45 bases in frame from base 1. As encoded in the germline V gene, CDR1 is SGHDN while CDR2 is FVKESK. V is pared back by 1 base and J by 6 bases, with 13 bases lying between the germline termini. TCRbeta CDR3 regions were amplified from genomic DNA using the immunoSEQ Assay, a bias-controlled multiplex PCR. In the source study's methods: The number of nucleated cells in each sample was estimated from the amplification of reference gene primers within the assay. To quantify the absolute abundance of each unique TCRbeta CDR3 rearrangement, sequence reads were collapsed and filtered. For each sample, productive Simpson clonality was calculated as the square root of Simpson's diversity index over productive rearrangements. TCRdb retrieved this table from immuneACCESS and kept in-frame rearrangements only. Not all clones are present; in checked studies, unresolved V genes account for under half, and no reason is known for the remainder. The DNA gave D and trimming, while V, J and clone size come from that table. The sample table records just under 350,000 clones; about 89% of these occur just once. The ten largest clones take up about 6.9% of the sample.

Sequenced: peripheral blood. This TCR came from a woman between 50 and 59 years old with COVID-19, enrolled during active disease. Recombination linked TRBV14 to TRBJ2-1, and perhaps TRBD1 as D gene, on 5 matching bases. The nucleotides are TGTGCCAGCAGCCAAGGGATATGGGGCGGCAATGAGCAGTTCTTC. Its amino acids are CASSQGIWGGNEQFF.